This T cell receptor beta chain was recorded in a study of cytomegalovirus exposure and HLA in healthy donors (dated by TCRdb to the late 2010s). Describing the broader study: In an earlier analysis of 587 of the donors, approximately 300 Gb of sequence data and 100 million or so unique TCR beta sequences from 180 million or so T cells were reported. An earlier analysis of about 600 of the donors used high-throughput TCR beta sequencing to judge whether each TCR beta V gene segment behaved as functional or pseudogenic. Typing coverage differed by locus: A, B, C, DRB1 and DQB1 were typed in roughly 620-630 donors, DQA1 in 522, DPA1 in 600 to 610, and DPB1 in 472. A later genetic analysis used genome-wide SNP genotypes for about 55% of the 666 donors, treating that subset as a discovery cohort. To predict cytomegalovirus infection status, the study combined high-throughput TCR immunosequencing, statistical association of individual TCRs with disease status, and machine learning. The study aimed to test whether cataloging public T cell receptors could reveal signatures of past pathogen exposure. Donor age, sex, ethnicity and CMV serostatus were compiled together with the repertoire data. Because of strong linkage in the cohort, five DR-DQ haplotypes were treated as single units for association and clustering. The T cell repertoires of some 700 subjects were profiled by immunosequencing and related to cytomegalovirus serostatus. A later analysis re-analyzed previously published TCR beta repertoires from roughly 690 donors and added high-resolution HLA genotyping to study TCR occurrence patterns. Besides the first cohort of roughly 700 subjects, a separate validation cohort made up of 120 different subjects was used. All discovery cohort repertoires had been generated on a single sequencing platform. Rather than drawing on any new phenotypic data, the later analysis identified candidate immune exposures from TCR beta sequences and the way those sequences occurred across donors. Among the roughly 400 genotyped donors, about 85% belonged to the genetic ancestry cluster associated with self-reported Caucasian donors. Across about 380 genotyped donors of the cohort, an average of about 240,000 unique TCR beta nucleotide sequences per donor were sequenced, and roughly 17% of those sequences were non-productive. An early release that covered about 600 HLA-typed donors contained around 300 gigabases of sequencing data and tens of millions of unique TCR sequences. HLA typing covered class I and class II loci at four-digit resolution. Findings and caveats that apply to the study as a whole: The authors suggested that the approach could potentially be extended to other disease states and immunological phenotypes. When HLA alleles, especially DR and DQ, strongly co-occurred, attributing TCR associations to individual alleles was difficult. Because some donors lacked HLA typing at each locus, the association tests relied only on the typed subset. Most TCR sequences were seen in very few donors, while some public TCRs were found in many individuals. Roughly uniform sequencing depth across donors was assumed in presence/absence analyses, although this assumption may not hold. In the study, 164 TCR beta chains were listed as associated with cytomegalovirus. A further reported finding was that TCR beta sequences accurately predicted the HLA-A and HLA-B alleles for most subjects in the first cohort. At a false discovery rate of 0.05, a later analysis linked around 17,000 TCR beta sequences to specific HLA alleles. A later analysis reported that several top co-occurrence clusters appeared linked to parvovirus B19, influenza, CMV and Epstein-Barr virus. Cytomegalovirus status was reported to be diagnosed by the classifier with high specificity and sensitivity in both the original and validation cohorts. Compared with the approximately 710-donor mean, donors in an Asian-associated ancestry cluster had fewer N-insertions in productive TCRs, according to a later genetic analysis. In an earlier analysis of some 540 of the donors, most TCR beta V segments appeared in productive rearrangements about 87% or about 30% of the time, broadly matching IMGT annotations. Around 16 rarely observed V segments, including chromosome 9 orphons, were excluded from the earlier analysis of several hundred of the donors because counts were too low. In a later genetic analysis, a missense DCLRE1C variant was associated with V-gene and J-gene trimming of TCR beta chains, and the association was replicated in an independent cohort. Some IMGT-functional V segments, including TRBV6-2 and TRBV6-3, could not be distinguished by the 87-base-pair reads and were therefore excluded. A few of the identified cytomegalovirus-associated TCR beta chains were confirmed in vitro to be specific for cytomegalovirus antigens. A cluster of highly shared sequence variants was judged likely to represent a technical artifact of the sequencing pipeline. Linkage disequilibrium might explain the correlated functional status among segregating V segments, but an unknown experimental factor could not be excluded. The cohort was sequenced for TCR beta chains only, and without alpha or paired-chain data the features that could be detected were limited. Immune exposure information for the cohort was limited to CMV serostatus. According to a later analysis, TCR association rates differed among HLA loci, with DRB1 alleles showing the most associated TCRs and HLA-C alleles showing the fewest. A later analysis found that most CMV-associated TCR beta chains appeared HLA-restricted, with HLA associations seemingly driven largely by CMV exposure. In a later analysis, HLA-associated TCR beta chains were found to be more clonally expanded and to have lower generation probabilities than equally common non-associated chains.

In regard to this clone: It has no known antigen specificity. Within one base of it there is no much larger clone, and no base qualities were kept.

Trimming accounts for 7 bases at V and 1 base at J, while the number of junction bases matched to no gene is 5. In the germline V gene, CDR1 corresponds to MNHNS and CDR2 to SASEGT. The CDR3 measures 14 amino acids from cysteine to phenylalanine. Only CDR3 DNA remains: 42 bases, in frame from the first base. The cohort was made up of approximately 670 healthy bone marrow donors. Cohort members were all nominally healthy when sampled, although unrecorded immune exposures were likely present. The donor tested CMV seronegative and was one of the 352 seronegative cohort members. Each donor provided a peripheral blood sample, and peripheral blood mononuclear cells were used for TCR beta sequencing. Genomic DNA was extracted from the blood cell samples with the Qiagen DNeasy Blood Extraction Kit. The method behind the library was the immunoSEQ multiplex PCR assay. For the multiplex PCR, a mixture combining 60 forward primers for TCR Vbeta segments and 13 reverse primers for TCR Jbeta segments was used. A multiplex PCR assay on genomic DNA amplified the CDR3 region of rearranged TCR beta genes. The Illumina HiSeq System was used to sequence the amplified TCR beta libraries as 87-base-pair reads. The study's processing was this. Across the 670 or so repertoires, a later analysis counted 78 million or so unique TCR beta chains, approximately 12 million of which were shared by at least two donors. Raw reads were error-corrected and collapsed into unique sequences by a nearest-neighbor algorithm in which closely related sequences were merged to remove PCR and sequencing errors. To assign V, D and J gene segments, CDR3 sequences were aligned to IMGT reference sequences. For a sequence to be retained, a match of at least six nucleotides to both a V gene segment and a J gene segment was required. Rearrangements were called productive when the CDR3 lacked stop codons and stayed in frame with V and J; all others were non-productive. Following IMGT convention, CDR3 was defined as the stretch from the second conserved V-encoded cysteine to the conserved J-encoded phenylalanine. The earlier analysis of about 530 of the donors excluded any sequence lacking an unambiguous match to a single V gene segment. An earlier analysis of approximately 590 of the donors classified V segments as functional when productive rearrangements were above 56.7% and as segregating when the standard deviation between donors was above 5%. A statistical classification framework was built to diagnose cytomegalovirus status from the catalog of TCR beta chain sequences. V and J gene assignment, in a later analysis, came from comparing TCR nucleotide sequences with IMGT/GENE-DB human TR gene sequences. The TCRdist pipeline was used in a later analysis to assign CDR3 sequences and most-parsimonious VDJ recombination scenarios. In a later analysis, every TCR beta chain was defined by the combination of its CDR3 amino acid sequence and its V-gene family, and reads without a unique V-gene family were dropped. As a way to deal with suspected cross-contamination and a sequencing artifact, a later analysis dropped roughly 600 nucleotide sequences that were highly shared and had low generation probability. In a later analysis, a clonal expansion index for each public chain was calculated from normalized within-repertoire ranks of inferred template counts. Generation probabilities in a later analysis came from a VDJ recombination model fitted to out-of-frame rearrangements, and those results were checked against IGoR. A later analysis scored TCR-TCR, TCR-HLA and TCR-CMV co-occurrence with hypergeometric tests, applying a repertoire-size bias correction to TCR pairs. To estimate false discovery rates, a later analysis permuted the HLA or CMV assignments 20 times. In a later analysis, co-occurring TCRs were grouped using DBSCAN, with TCRdist sequence similarity added in when clustering inside HLA-allele-positive subsets. For co-occurrence clustering, repertoires with fewer than 30,000 or more than 120,000 public chains were excluded, along with roughly 5 repertoires with anomalous nucleotide sharing. In TCRdb, the immuneACCESS table is reduced to in-frame sequences with V and J assigned. These tables do not hold every clone; where another copy was compared, an unresolved V gene accounts for under half, and the others remain unexplained. The V and J calls and clone size are taken from that table; D and trimming were inferred from the DNA. The sample table records 150,000 to 200,000 clones; 80% to 85% of these occur just once. The ten biggest clones cover 0.35% to 0.4% of the sample.

Input material: PBMCs. The chain uses TRBV6-1 and TRBJ2-7; 9 nucleotides in the junction match TRBD2. The sequence was collected from a boy aged 2 to 10 in good health and CMV-seronegative. The bases read TGTGCCAGCACTGGCGGGAGGGCATCCTACGAGCAGTACTTC. Its coded protein is CASTGGRASYEQYF.